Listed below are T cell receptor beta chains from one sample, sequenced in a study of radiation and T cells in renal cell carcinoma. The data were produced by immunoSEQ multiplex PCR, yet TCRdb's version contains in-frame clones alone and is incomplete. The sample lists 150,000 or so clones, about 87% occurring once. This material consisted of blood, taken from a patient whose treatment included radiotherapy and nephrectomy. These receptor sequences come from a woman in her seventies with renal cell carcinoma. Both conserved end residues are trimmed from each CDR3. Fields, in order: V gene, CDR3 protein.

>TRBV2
ASSPTGGRRELF
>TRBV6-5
AGSYSSDYTDTQY
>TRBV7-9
ASSFGQMNTEAF
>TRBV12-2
ASRKTVGNNTGELF
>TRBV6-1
ASRNTGELF
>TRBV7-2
ASTRGSYTGELF
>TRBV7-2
ASSPQGAGGTQY
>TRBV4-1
ASSQDLQDHSGNTIY
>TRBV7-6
ASSLARQGHTEAF
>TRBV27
ASTAGRGEGTGELF
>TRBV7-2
ASSLGWAGTDTQY
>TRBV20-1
SVRRNTEAF
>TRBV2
ASSVQGAMDGYT
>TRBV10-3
ATGQSLVYEQY
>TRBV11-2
ASSLGQGAETQY
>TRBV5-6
ASSLEAVGSPLH
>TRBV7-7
ASSPSSGGAYEQY
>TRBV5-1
ASSFGQAEKLF
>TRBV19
ASRGSGYNEQF
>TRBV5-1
ASSSDRGVGNEQF
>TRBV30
AWSGGVGNQPQH
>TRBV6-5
ASSSGGGGRRDTIY
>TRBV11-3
ASSLRAGYT
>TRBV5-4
ASSLGQIQETQY
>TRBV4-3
ASSQYPAGTGSYNEQF
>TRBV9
ASSVATSGYTDTQY
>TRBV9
ASSVTSGGDGVGSNEQF
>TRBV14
ASSQGGGNQPQH
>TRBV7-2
ASSPGRVRQPQH
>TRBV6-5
ASSRDRSNQPQH
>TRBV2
ASILKTQRAYQGDLNYGYT
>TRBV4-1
ASSQAGGGSYEQY
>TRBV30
AWSVLDRFNTEAF
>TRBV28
ASSYGTVYNEQF
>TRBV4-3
ASSQTTQLQGYYGYT
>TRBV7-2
ASSLVRSAGELF
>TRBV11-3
ASSIPGQLSEQY
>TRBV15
ATSREAQGTYEQY
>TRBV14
ASSQGVLAYNEQF
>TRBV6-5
ASTGSDTQY
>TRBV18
ASSPRGRTGDQPQH
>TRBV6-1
ASSESLGRTGELF